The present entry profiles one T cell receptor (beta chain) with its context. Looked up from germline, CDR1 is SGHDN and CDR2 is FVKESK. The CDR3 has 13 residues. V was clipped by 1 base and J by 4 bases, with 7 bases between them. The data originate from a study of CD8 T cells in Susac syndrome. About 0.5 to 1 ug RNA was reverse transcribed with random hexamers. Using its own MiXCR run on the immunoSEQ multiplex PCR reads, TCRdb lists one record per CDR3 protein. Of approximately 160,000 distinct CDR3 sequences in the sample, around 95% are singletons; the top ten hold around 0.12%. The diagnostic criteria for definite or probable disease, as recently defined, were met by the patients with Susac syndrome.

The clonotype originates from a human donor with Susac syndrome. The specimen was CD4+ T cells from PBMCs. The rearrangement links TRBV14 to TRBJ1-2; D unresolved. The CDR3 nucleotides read TGTGCCAGCAGCCAAGTCAGAAGCTATGGCTACACCTTC. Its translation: CASSQVRSYGYTF.